Each of the 21 T cell receptor beta chains below was sequenced from the same sample in a study of human T cells and chemical hapten exposure. The time point: pre-sensitization, week 0. Regarding treatment: therapeutic diphenylcyclopropenone sensitization with weekly scalp DPC. TCRdb itself ran the RACE reads through MiXCR, one entry per CDR3 protein. The table records some 360,000 distinct CDR3 sequences, approximately 5% of them present only once. The sequenced sample was whole blood, obtained in connection with sensitization to the hapten diphenylcyclopropenone (DPC). The receptors were sampled from a woman aged 50 to 65 with alopecia areata. Some clones in this sample may be carry-over from other donors' samples.

This clonotype was recorded a few times. The chain combines TRBV12-3 or TRBV12-4 with TRBJ1-2; D is undetermined. This CDR3 contains 14 residues. Trimming pared 6 bases from V and 4 bases from J, leaving 15 bases between. The CDR3 DNA sequence: TGTGCCAGCAGCCCCCGATTGGAGTCCTATGGCTACACCTTC. Amino acids: CASSPRLESYGYTF.

The J gene is TRBJ2-3, the V gene TRBV6-1; 10 bases match TRBD2. CDR1 and CDR2 (germline): MNHNS, SASEGT. The trim removed 6 bases at V and 9 bases at J, leaving 9 bases unmatched. This CDR3 is built from 14 residues. CDR3 protein: CASRQAGGAGTQYF. The DNA for the CDR3 is TGTGCCAGCAGGCAAGCGGGGGGGGCTGGCACGCAGTATTTT.

There are many counts of this clonotype. The J gene is TRBJ2-5, the V gene TRBV3-1, with D hard to call. Trimming took 0 bases from V and 2 from J, leaving 10 bases between them. This CDR3 is 15 amino acids long. In germline, CDR1 is LGHDT, CDR2 YNNKEL (reference sequence). For the CDR3, the DNA is TGTGCCAGCAGCCAAGACGGTCTATCACAAGAGACCCAGTACTTC. It translates to CASSQDGLSQETQYF.

The genes are TRBV4-3 and TRBJ2-3, with D possibly TRBD2 on 6 matching bases. V was pared by 0 bases and J by 6 bases, with 19 bases between. The germline V gene has CDR1 LGHNA and CDR2 YSLEER. The CDR3 runs to 17 residues. DNA of the CDR3: TGCGCCAGCAGCCAAGAGAAACTAGCCTCTACGGGGGATACGCAGTATTTT. This translates into CASSQEKLASTGDTQYF.

In its sample, this clonotype was seen a few times. In nucleotides, the CDR3 is TGTGCCAGCAGTGAACCCTCAGTAAGCAATCAGCCCCAGCATTTT. Its protein product is CASSEPSVSNQPQHF. The V call is TRBV2, the J call TRBJ1-5; D is uncertain. V was pared by 2 bases and J by 1 base, with 9 bases between. There are 15 residues in the CDR3. The germline V gene has CDR1 SNHLY and CDR2 FYNNEI.

This clonotype occurred many times. The chain couples TRBV29-1 to TRBJ2-3; TRBD1 or TRBD2 may be the D gene (5 bases each). Looked up from germline, CDR1 is SQVTM and CDR2 is ANQGSEA. This CDR3 contains 14 residues. V was shortened by 6 bases and J by 0 bases, with 13 bases between the two germline ends. This chain's CDR3 is CSVAGTDSTDTQYF. The CDR3 DNA reads TGCAGCGTCGCCGGGACGGATAGCACAGATACGCAGTATTTT.

This clonotype showed up just a few times. The rearrangement links TRBV29-1 to TRBJ1-3; no clear D gene. CDR1 and CDR2 (germline): SQVTM, ANQGSEA. This CDR3 region has 14 residues. V lost 2 bases, J lost 0 bases, and 8 bases lay in between. The CDR3 loop is CSVERMSSGNTIYF. DNA of the CDR3: TGCAGCGTTGAACGGATGAGCTCTGGAAACACCATATATTTT.

This clonotype has just a few counts. This sequence joins TRBV6-2 or TRBV6-3 and TRBJ2-1, with D perhaps assigned TRBD1 or TRBD2 (5 bases each). The CDR3 length is 17 residues. The V gene lost 4 bases and the J gene lost 3 bases, with 19 bases spanning the gap. The germline gives CDR1 MNHEY, CDR2 SVGEGT. CDR3 sequence (DNA): TGTGCCAGCAGTTGGGTCCTCCGGGACCCGCTCTACAATGAGCAGTTCTTC. Its translation is CASSWVLRDPLYNEQFF.

J is TRBJ1-6 and V is TRBV9; D is undetermined. This CDR3 comprises 15 residues. Germline loops: CDR1 SGDLS, CDR2 YYNGEE. V lost 4 bases and J lost 0, with 8 bases in between. The CDR3 spells CASSSRDSYNSPLHF. The CDR3 nucleotides read TGTGCCAGCAGCTCCCGGGACTCCTATAATTCACCCCTCCACTTT.

Many counts were recorded for this clonotype. The CDR3 protein is CASSYSGGQAEQYF. CDR3 coding DNA: TGTGCCAGCAGTTACTCGGGGGGGCAAGCCGAGCAGTACTTC. This sequence joins TRBV6-5 and TRBJ2-7, with D tentatively TRBD2 (7 bases). Germline V gene lookup returns CDR1 MNHEY and CDR2 SVGAGI. The CDR3 has 14 amino acids. V gave up 0 bases and J gave up 6 bases, with 12 bases separating them.

The sample holds many counts of this clonotype. The chain employs TRBV10-3 and TRBJ2-1; 10 nucleotides match TRBD2. With V trimmed by 5 bases and J by 8 bases, 6 bases remained unmatched. Germline V CDR1 and CDR2: ENHRY, SYGVKD. The CDR3 is 14 residues long. This CDR3 is CAISITSGVDEQFF. CDR3 nucleotides: TGTGCCATCAGTATAACTAGCGGGGTCGATGAGCAGTTCTTC.

This clonotype has ten or more counts. The CDR3 here is CASSVEADTQYF. In DNA, the CDR3 is TGTGCCAGCAGCGTGGAAGCAGATACGCAGTATTTT. This chain connects TRBV7-9 to TRBJ2-3; D not certain. The V end lost 5 bases, the J end lost 4 bases, and 7 bases lay between the germline ends. Germline V lookup: CDR1 SEHNR, CDR2 FQNEAQ (reference sequence). This CDR3 contains 12 residues.

There are many counts of this clonotype. The gene calls are TRBV29-1 and TRBJ2-3, with 7 bases identical to TRBD2. The germline CDR1 and CDR2 sequences are SQVTM and ANQGSEA. The V and J ends lost 6 bases and 2 bases, in that order; junction bases with no gene match: 8. CDR3 size: 14 residues. In DNA, the CDR3 is TGCAGCGTAATTACCGGGACTACCACAGATACGCAGTATTTT. Amino acid sequence: CSVITGTTTDTQYF.

There are a few counts of this clonotype. The chain recombines TRBV4-1 with TRBJ2-7, with 10 bases identical to TRBD1. The CDR3 length is 15 residues. Trimming took 3 bases from V and 4 from J; bases not matched to a gene: 6. Germline CDR1 MGHRA, CDR2 YSYEKL. The CDR3 nucleotides read TGCGCCAGCAGCCAGTCCGGGACAGGGGATTACGAGCAGTACTTC. As protein: CASSQSGTGDYEQYF.

This clonotype has a count of ten or more. This sequence joins TRBV5-1 and TRBJ2-3; 10 bases are a match to TRBD2. V was clipped by 2 bases and J by 2 bases; unmatched bases: 5. The length of the CDR3 is 16 residues. Germline loops: CDR1 SGHRS, CDR2 YFSETQ. The CDR3 protein is CASSFSGGISTDTQYF. In DNA, the CDR3 is TGCGCCAGCAGCTTTAGCGGGGGGATATCCACAGATACGCAGTATTTT.

This clonotype was seen ten or more times. The J gene is TRBJ2-7, the V gene TRBV9, with TRBD1 matching 8 bases. Germline loops: CDR1 SGDLS, CDR2 YYNGEE. CDR3 length: 14 residues. V lost 3 bases to trimming and J lost 7 bases; unmatched junction nucleotides: 9. The CDR3, as DNA: TGTGCCAGCAGCGCCAGGACAGGGTTTCAAGAGCAGTACTTC. Residues: CASSARTGFQEQYF.

The table lists this clonotype with a few counts. This rearrangement joins TRBV30 to TRBJ2-5; unclear D gene. Germline V gene sequence: CDR1 GTSNPN, CDR2 SVGIG (reference sequence). CDR3 length: 13 amino acids. V lost 0 bases and J lost 2, with 7 bases in between. The CDR3 sequence is CAWSVQSQETQYF. In DNA form, the CDR3 reads TGTGCCTGGAGTGTACAATCTCAAGAGACCCAGTACTTC. Using reference TRBV30 and TRBJ2-5 for the parts outside the CDR3, the full variable domain is SQTIHQWPATLVQPVGSPLSLECTVEGTSNPNLYWYRQAAGRGLQLLFYSVGIGQISSEVPQNLSASRPQDRQFILSSKKLLLSDSGFYLCAWSVQSQETQYFGPGTRLLVL.

This clonotype was counted many times. The chain carries TRBV27 and TRBJ2-7, with D perhaps given as TRBD1 or TRBD2 (5 bases each). Germline CDR1 and CDR2: MNHEY and SMNVEV (reference sequence). The CDR3 extends over 14 amino acids. Trimming left V 6 bases short and J 5 bases short, with 17 bases between. CDR3 bases: TGTGCCAGCAGCCTACCAGGGACCCGGAACGAGCAGTACTTC. Translation gives CASSLPGTRNEQYF.

This clonotype was observed a few times. The chain is built from TRBV30 and TRBJ1-2; D uncertain. The germline gives CDR1 GTSNPN, CDR2 SVGIG (reference sequence). This CDR3 is built from 14 residues. Trimming left V 0 bases short and J 8 bases short, with 16 bases between. The DNA of the CDR3 is TGTGCCTGGAGTGTACACCAGGCCCGAGGGGGCTACACCTTC. Its protein product is CAWSVHQARGGYTF. The entire variable domain, with the rest obtained from reference TRBV30 and TRBJ1-2, is as follows: SQTIHQWPATLVQPVGSPLSLECTVEGTSNPNLYWYRQAAGRGLQLLFYSVGIGQISSEVPQNLSASRPQDRQFILSSKKLLLSDSGFYLCAWSVHQARGGYTFGSGTRLTVV.

This clonotype was recorded at least ten times. This chain uses TRBV28 with TRBJ2-7, with a possible D match to TRBD2 (5 bases). The CDR3 consists of 12 residues. Germline-derived CDR1 and CDR2 are MDHEN and SYDVKM. Trimming pared 4 bases from V and 10 bases from J, leaving 14 bases between. CDR3 in amino acids: CASSSGTRDQYF. The CDR3 bases are TGTGCCAGCAGTTCAGGAACCCGGGATCAGTACTTC.

This clonotype was picked up many times. The chain employs TRBV6-5 and TRBJ2-1; TRBD1 or TRBD2 may be the D gene (6 bases each). The CDR3 consists of 14 residues. Germline V gene sequence: CDR1 MNHEY, CDR2 SVGAGI. Trimming removed 2 bases at V and 6 bases at J, with 11 bases between. DNA of the CDR3: TGTGCCAGCAGTTACCTCAGGGGAGGCAATGAGCAGTTCTTC. This gives the protein CASSYLRGGNEQFF.